This T cell receptor beta chain was observed in a study of identical twins. Whole-study results and caveats: Conclusions rested on cross-sectional statistics rather than following the same donors. Weaker excess twin sharing was seen among beta out-of-frame sequences.

This clonotype was counted at least ten times. Its target is unknown. Unique molecular identifiers were present on the cDNA, which also gained a universal primer site by template switching. MiXCR was run by TCRdb on the 5' RACE reads, yielding one entry per CDR3 protein. The table has 540,000 or so distinct CDR3 sequences, under 25% seen once. CDR1 is MNHNS and CDR2 is SASEGT in the germline V gene. Trimming left V 9 bases short and J 4 bases short, with 14 bases between. CDR3 size: 13 residues. This sample was also put to use in a study of yellow fever vaccine responses in identical twins.

The chain carries TRBV6-1 and TRBJ2-3; D might be TRBD1 (7 bases). What was sequenced was CD4+ T cells sorted from blood. The receptor was derived from a woman aged 18-29 years in good health. Written as DNA, the CDR3 is TGTGCCAGTGGAGGGGGCCTCCCAGATACGCAGTATTTT. Its protein product is CASGGGLPDTQYF.